Presented here are 18 T cell receptor beta chains from one specimen sequenced in a study of neurological immune-mediated disorders. MiXCR was run by TCRdb on the 5' RACE reads, yielding one entry per CDR3 protein. In the table there are 80,000 or so distinct CDR3 sequences, around 9.9% of which are singletons. Input material: PBMCs. The receptors stem from a man in his fifties or sixties in good health.

This clonotype was recorded a few times. This chain links TRBV5-1 with TRBJ2-4, with D uncertain. This CDR3 has 14 amino acids. Between the trimmed V and J ends, which lost 0 bases and 0 bases, there was a span of 4 bases. The germline CDR1 and CDR2 sequences are SGHRS and YFSETQ. The CDR3 spells CASSLDVAKNIQYF. DNA for the CDR3: TGCGCCAGCAGCTTGGATGTAGCCAAAAACATTCAGTACTTC.

This clonotype was picked up a small number of times. A read error may explain this, as a much larger clone is one base away. This rearrangement joins TRBV20-1 to TRBJ2-4, with D perhaps assigned TRBD1 or TRBD2 (5 bases each). CDR1 and CDR2 (germline): DFQATT, SNEGSKA (reference sequence). CDR3 length: 16 residues. V lost 2 bases to trimming and J lost 1 base, with 15 bases between them. The CDR3 region is CSARYDSRDAKNIQYF. In DNA form, the CDR3 reads TGCAGTGCTAGATATGACAGTAGGGACGCCAAAAACATTCAGTACTTC.

This clonotype was seen repeatedly, ten times or more. V gene TRBV28 combines with J gene TRBJ2-7; 8 bases agree with TRBD1. Germline-derived CDR1 and CDR2 are MDHEN and SYDVKM. The CDR3 runs 15 residues. J gave up 4 bases and V 6 bases, and 11 bases lay outside the gene matches. The CDR3 region is CASRPTGTGGYEQYF. DNA for the CDR3: TGTGCCAGCAGACCTACCGGGACAGGTGGGTACGAGCAGTACTTC.

This clonotype has a count of ten or more. The V call is TRBV5-1, the J call TRBJ2-1, with 8 bases matching TRBD2. The V gene end was trimmed by 3 bases and the J gene end by 6 bases; junction bases not matched to a gene: 8. Germline CDR1 reads SGHRS; CDR2 reads YFSETQ. The CDR3 loop spans 15 amino acids. CDR3 in amino acids: CASSSSGGQGNEQFF. The CDR3 bases are TGCGCCAGCAGCTCCTCGGGGGGGCAGGGCAATGAGCAGTTCTTC.

This clonotype was observed many times. This CDR3 is CASSFRYQETQYF. In nucleotides, the CDR3 is TGTGCCAGCAGTTTCCGTTACCAAGAGACCCAGTACTTC. This chain links TRBV12-3 or TRBV12-4 with TRBJ2-5, with D uncertain. The CDR3 consists of 13 residues. Trimming shortened V by 3 bases and J by 0 bases, and 5 bases separated the two germline ends.

This clonotype was observed many times. The chain has TRBV29-1 and TRBJ1-5, with D maybe TRBD1 (5 bases). The ends were cut back, 6 bases at V and 1 base at J, with 7 bases in the middle. Germline assignment: CDR1 SQVTM and CDR2 ANQGSEA. The CDR3 is 12 amino acids. The CDR3 DNA follows: TGCAGCGTAAGGGGAAGCAATCAGCCCCAGCATTTT. It translates to CSVRGSNQPQHF.

This clonotype was detected ten times or more. The gene calls are TRBV29-1 and TRBJ2-5, with 8 bases identical to TRBD1. V was pared by 3 bases and J by 2 bases, with 8 bases of the junction left unmatched. The germline V gene has CDR1 SQVTM and CDR2 ANQGSEA. CDR3 length: 15 residues. As DNA, the CDR3 is TGCAGCGTTGATCGGGGACAGGTCTTTCAAGAGACCCAGTACTTC. It specifies CSVDRGQVFQETQYF.

This clonotype was seen ten or more times. This rearrangement joins TRBV6-2 or TRBV6-3 to TRBJ1-4; TRBD1 aligns across 10 bases. With 5 bases clipped from V and 7 bases from J, the junction kept 4 bases outside the gene matches. This CDR3 contains 14 residues. Germline V CDR1 and CDR2: MNHEY, SVGEGT. CDR3 residues: CASSPGQGTEKLFF. The CDR3 DNA is TGTGCCAGCAGTCCGGGACAGGGGACTGAAAAACTGTTTTTT.

This clonotype was observed at least ten times. The gene calls are TRBV20-1 and TRBJ2-7; 11 bases match TRBD1. The CDR3 is 14 residues long. V was clipped by 5 bases and J by 4 bases; unmatched bases: 7. The germline V gene encodes CDR1 DFQATT and CDR2 SNEGSKA (reference sequence). The CDR3 loop reads CSASGGTGGYEQYF. CDR3 nucleotide sequence: TGCAGTGCTTCCGGCGGGACAGGGGGATACGAGCAGTACTTC.

This clonotype was seen ten or more times. CDR3 region: CASSRPPYRETQYF. CDR3 bases: TGTGCCAGCAGCCGACCCCCTTACCGGGAGACCCAGTACTTC. This chain links TRBV28 with TRBJ2-5; D unresolved. Germline V gene data show CDR1 as MDHEN and CDR2 as SYDVKM. The germline V and J ends were trimmed by 6 bases and 5 bases, with 16 bases remaining between them. The CDR3 is made up of 14 amino acids.

In its sample, this clonotype was seen many times. The chain employs TRBV20-1 and TRBJ2-7; D gene ambiguous. Trimming pared 0 bases from V and 0 bases from J, leaving 12 bases between. Per germline, CDR1 DFQATT and CDR2 SNEGSKA (reference sequence). The CDR3 consists of 15 residues. The CDR3 coding sequence is TGCAGTGCTAGAGATCGGCACCCAAGCTCCTACGAGCAGTACTTC. This codes for CSARDRHPSSYEQYF.

This clonotype came up many times. The genes are TRBV5-1 and TRBJ2-7; 8 bases map to TRBD1. Germline CDR1 reads SGHRS; CDR2 reads YFSETQ. CDR3 length: 12 residues. V shed 4 bases, J shed 5 bases, and the junction held 2 bases outside the gene matches. The CDR3 sequence: CASSLTGDEQYF. CDR3 nucleotides: TGCGCCAGCAGCCTGACAGGGGACGAGCAGTACTTC.

In its sample, this clonotype was seen many times. The V and J genes are TRBV12-3 or TRBV12-4 and TRBJ2-5; tentative D call: TRBD1 (5 bases). The CDR3 totals 13 residues. V was clipped by 6 bases and J by 2 bases, with 10 bases between them. Here the CDR3 DNA reads TGTGCCAGCAGACAGACAGTACAAGAGACCCAGTACTTC. This codes for CASRQTVQETQYF.

This clonotype was observed many times. The chain couples TRBV18 to TRBJ1-1; 7 bases agree with TRBD1. Losses at the gene ends were 2 bases for V and 0 bases for J; bases not matched to a gene: 9. CDR1 is KGHSH and CDR2 is LQKENI in the germline V gene. This CDR3 spans 17 amino acids. CDR3 sequence (DNA): TGTGCCAGCTCACCAATCGCGCAGGGGGGAATGAACACTGAAGCTTTCTTT. Protein product: CASSPIAQGGMNTEAFF.

This clonotype was counted many times. The chain employs TRBV3-1 and TRBJ2-5; TRBD2 matches at 8 bases. The CDR3 is 16 amino acids. Germline CDR1 reads LGHDT; CDR2 reads YNNKEL (reference sequence). Trimming removed 2 bases from V and 1 base from J; junction bases left unmatched: 6. CDR3 in amino acids: CASSQRGGRLQETQYF. CDR3 bases: TGTGCCAGCAGCCAACGGGGGGGCCGACTCCAAGAGACCCAGTACTTC.

This clonotype has ten or more counts. The rearrangement joins TRBV5-1 to TRBJ1-6; no clear D. V shed 4 bases and J shed 3 bases, with 8 bases lying between them. The CDR3 is 14 residues long. CDR1 is SGHRS, CDR2 YFSETQ, per germline. The CDR3 coding sequence is TGCGCCAGCAGCGGGGAGGACTATAATTCACCCCTCCACTTT. This gives the protein CASSGEDYNSPLHF.

In this sample, this clonotype turned up many times. The rearrangement links TRBV12-3 or TRBV12-4 to TRBJ1-6, with D tentatively TRBD1 (5 bases). CDR3 length: 15 residues. V was pared by 4 bases and J by 5 bases, with 12 bases between. The CDR3 reads CASSSFSGDNSPLHF. CDR3 DNA sequence: TGTGCCAGCAGTTCATTCTCGGGGGATAATTCACCCCTCCACTTT.

This clonotype was counted at least ten times. The V and J genes are TRBV19 and TRBJ2-1; D unclear. The germline V and J ends were trimmed by 4 bases and 2 bases, with 18 bases remaining between them. In germline, CDR1 is LNHDA, CDR2 SQIVND (reference sequence). The CDR3 spans 17 residues. The CDR3 loop is CASSNRLRRLTYNEQFF. The CDR3 DNA sequence: TGTGCCAGTAGTAATCGACTTCGTAGGTTAACCTACAATGAGCAGTTCTTC.